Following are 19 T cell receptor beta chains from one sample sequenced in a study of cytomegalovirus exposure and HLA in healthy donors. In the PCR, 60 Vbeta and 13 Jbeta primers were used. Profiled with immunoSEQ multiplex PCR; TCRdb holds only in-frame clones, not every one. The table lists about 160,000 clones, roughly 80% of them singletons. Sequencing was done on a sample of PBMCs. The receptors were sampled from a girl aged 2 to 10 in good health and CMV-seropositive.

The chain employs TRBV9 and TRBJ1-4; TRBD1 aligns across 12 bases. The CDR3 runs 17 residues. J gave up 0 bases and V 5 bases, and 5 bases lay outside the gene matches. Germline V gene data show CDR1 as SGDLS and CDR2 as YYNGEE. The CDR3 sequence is CASSPGQGAATNEKLFF. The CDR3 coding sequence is TGTGCCAGCAGTCCGGGACAGGGGGCTGCAACTAATGAAAAACTGTTTTTT. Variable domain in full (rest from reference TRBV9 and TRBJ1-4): DSGVTQTPKHLITATGQRVTLRCSPRSGDLSVYWYQQSLDQGLQFLIQYYNGEERAKGNILERFSAQQFPDLHSELNLSSLELGDSALYFCASSPGQGAATNEKLFFGSGTQLSVL.

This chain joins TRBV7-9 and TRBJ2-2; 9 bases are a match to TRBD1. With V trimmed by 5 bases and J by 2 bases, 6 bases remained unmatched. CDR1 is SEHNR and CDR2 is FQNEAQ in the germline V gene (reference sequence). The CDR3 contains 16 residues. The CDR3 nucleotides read TGTGCCAGCAGCCCGGAGACAGGGGGAAACACCGGGGAGCTGTTTTTT. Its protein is CASSPETGGNTGELFF.

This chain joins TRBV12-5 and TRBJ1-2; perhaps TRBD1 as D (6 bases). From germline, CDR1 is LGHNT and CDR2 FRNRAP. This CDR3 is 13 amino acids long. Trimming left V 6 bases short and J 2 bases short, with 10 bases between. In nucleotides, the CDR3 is TGTGCTAGTGGCCTGGGACAAAACTATGGCTACACCTTC. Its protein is CASGLGQNYGYTF.

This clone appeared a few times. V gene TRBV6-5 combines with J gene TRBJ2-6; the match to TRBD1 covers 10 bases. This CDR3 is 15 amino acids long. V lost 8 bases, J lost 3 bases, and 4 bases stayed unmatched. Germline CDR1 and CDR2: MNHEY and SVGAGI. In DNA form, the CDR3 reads TGTGCCAGCGGGACAGGGGAGGATGGGGCCAACGTCCTGACTTTC. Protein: CASGTGEDGANVLTF.

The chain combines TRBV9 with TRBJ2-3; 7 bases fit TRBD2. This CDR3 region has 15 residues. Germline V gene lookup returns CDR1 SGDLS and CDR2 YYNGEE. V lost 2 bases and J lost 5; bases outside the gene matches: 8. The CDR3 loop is CASSVTGGRIDTQYF. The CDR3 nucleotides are TGTGCCAGCAGCGTCACGGGCGGGAGAATAGATACGCAGTATTTT.

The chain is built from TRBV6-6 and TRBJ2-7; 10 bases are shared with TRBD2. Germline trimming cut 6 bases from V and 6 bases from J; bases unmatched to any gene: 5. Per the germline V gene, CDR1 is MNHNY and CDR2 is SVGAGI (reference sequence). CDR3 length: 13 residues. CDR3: CASSQSGRGEQYF. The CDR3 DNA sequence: TGTGCCAGCAGCCAAAGCGGGAGGGGCGAGCAGTACTTC.

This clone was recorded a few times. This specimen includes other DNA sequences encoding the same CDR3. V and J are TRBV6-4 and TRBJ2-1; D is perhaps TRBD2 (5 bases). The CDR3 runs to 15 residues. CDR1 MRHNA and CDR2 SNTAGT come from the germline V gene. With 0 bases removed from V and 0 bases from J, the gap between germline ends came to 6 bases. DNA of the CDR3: TGTGCCAGCAGTGACTCAAGCGGCTCCTACAATGAGCAGTTCTTC. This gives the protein CASSDSSGSYNEQFF.

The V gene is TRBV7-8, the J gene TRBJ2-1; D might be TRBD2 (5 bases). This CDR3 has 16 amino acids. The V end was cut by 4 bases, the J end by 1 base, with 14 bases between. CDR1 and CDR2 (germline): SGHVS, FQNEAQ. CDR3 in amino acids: CASSWELTASYNEQFF. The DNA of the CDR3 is TGTGCCAGCAGCTGGGAGCTGACGGCATCCTACAATGAGCAGTTCTTC. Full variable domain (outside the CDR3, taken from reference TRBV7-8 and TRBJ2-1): GAGVSQSPRYKVAKRGQDVALRCDPISGHVSLFWYQQALGQGPEFLTYFQNEAQLDKSGLPSDRFFAERPEGSVSTLKIQRTQQEDSAVYLCASSWELTASYNEQFFGPGTRLTVL.

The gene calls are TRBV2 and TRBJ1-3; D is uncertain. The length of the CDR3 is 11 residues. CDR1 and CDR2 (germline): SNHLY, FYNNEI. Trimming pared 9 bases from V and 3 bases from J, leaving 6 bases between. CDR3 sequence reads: CARTGGNTIYF. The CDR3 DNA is TGTGCCAGGACGGGTGGAAACACCATATATTTT.

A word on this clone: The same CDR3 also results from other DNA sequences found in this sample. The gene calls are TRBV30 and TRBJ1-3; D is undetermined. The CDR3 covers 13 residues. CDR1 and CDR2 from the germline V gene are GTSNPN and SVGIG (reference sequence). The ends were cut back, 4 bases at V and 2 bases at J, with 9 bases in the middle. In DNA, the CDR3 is TGTGCCTGGAATACGGGAGCTGGAAACACCATATATTTT. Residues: CAWNTGAGNTIYF.

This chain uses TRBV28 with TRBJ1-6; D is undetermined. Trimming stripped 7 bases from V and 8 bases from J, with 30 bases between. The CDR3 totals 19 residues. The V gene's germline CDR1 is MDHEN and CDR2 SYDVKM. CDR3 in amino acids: CASTKITWREGAGYSPLHF. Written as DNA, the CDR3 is TGTGCCAGCACCAAGATTACGTGGAGGGAGGGCGCTGGTTATTCACCCCTCCACTTT.

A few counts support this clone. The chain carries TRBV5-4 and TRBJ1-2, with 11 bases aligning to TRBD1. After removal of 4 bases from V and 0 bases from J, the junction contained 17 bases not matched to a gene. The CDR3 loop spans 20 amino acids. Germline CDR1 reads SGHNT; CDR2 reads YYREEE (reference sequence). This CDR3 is CASSPGTGGNPSLANYGYTF. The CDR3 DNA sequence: TGTGCCAGCAGCCCCGGGACAGGGGGTAATCCCTCGTTAGCTAACTATGGCTACACCTTC.

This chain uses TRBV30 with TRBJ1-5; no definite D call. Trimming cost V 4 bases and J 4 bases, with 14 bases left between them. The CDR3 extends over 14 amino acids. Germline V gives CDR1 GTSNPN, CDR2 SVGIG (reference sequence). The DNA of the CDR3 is TGTGCCTGGACCCGCGGAACTGGGAATCAGCCCCAGCATTTT. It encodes CAWTRGTGNQPQHF.

CDR3 loop: CSVGDRDEQYF. The CDR3 DNA reads as TGCAGCGTGGGGGACAGGGACGAGCAGTACTTC. This chain joins TRBV29-1 and TRBJ2-5; TRBD1 matches at 9 bases. The end of the DNA aligns better with TRBJ2-7, so the J call may be wrong. This CDR3 has 11 residues. Germline V gene data show CDR1 as SQVTM and CDR2 as ANQGSEA.

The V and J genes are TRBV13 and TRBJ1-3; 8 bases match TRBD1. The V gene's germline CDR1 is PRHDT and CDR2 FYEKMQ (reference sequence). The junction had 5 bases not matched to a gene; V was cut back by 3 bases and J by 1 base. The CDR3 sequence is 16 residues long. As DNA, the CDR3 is TGTGCCAGCAGCTTCGGACAGGGACGGTCTGGAAACACCATATATTTT. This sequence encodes CASSFGQGRSGNTIYF.

This CDR3 is CAWGPGLAAEGAQYF. CDR3 nucleotide sequence: TGTGCCTGGGGCCCCGGACTAGCGGCGGAGGGGGCCCAGTACTTC. This chain joins TRBV30 and TRBJ2-5; 10 bases fit TRBD2. J gave up 9 bases and V 5 bases, and 15 bases lay outside the gene matches. The CDR3 has 15 residues. Germline V gene lookup returns CDR1 GTSNPN and CDR2 SVGIG (reference sequence).

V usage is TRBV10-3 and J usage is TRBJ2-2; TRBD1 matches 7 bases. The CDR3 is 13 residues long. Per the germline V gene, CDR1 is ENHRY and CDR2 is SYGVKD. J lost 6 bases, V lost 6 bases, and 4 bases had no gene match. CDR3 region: CAIRSGGAGELFF. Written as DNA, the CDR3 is TGTGCCATCAGGTCAGGGGGAGCCGGGGAGCTGTTTTTT.

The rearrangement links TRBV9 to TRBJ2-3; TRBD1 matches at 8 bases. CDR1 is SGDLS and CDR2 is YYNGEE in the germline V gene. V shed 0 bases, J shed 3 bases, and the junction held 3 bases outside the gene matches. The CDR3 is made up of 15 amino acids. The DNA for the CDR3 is TGTGCCAGCAGCGTAGCAGGGGGCGAAACAGATACGCAGTATTTT. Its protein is CASSVAGGETDTQYF.

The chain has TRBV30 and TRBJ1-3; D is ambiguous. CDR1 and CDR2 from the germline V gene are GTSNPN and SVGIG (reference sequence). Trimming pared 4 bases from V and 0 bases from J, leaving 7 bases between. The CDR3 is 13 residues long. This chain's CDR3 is CAWTGSSGNTIYF. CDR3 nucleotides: TGTGCCTGGACGGGGAGCTCTGGAAACACCATATATTTT.